This T cell receptor (beta chain) was captured by sequencing in a study of radiotherapy plus CTLA-4 blockade in lung cancer (dated by TCRdb to between 2017 and 2018). Regarding the complete study: Among enrolled patients, 18% had an objective response and 25% to 40% reached disease control.

In the case of this clone: Its target antigen remains unknown. Base qualities are not provided; no much larger clone lies one nucleotide away.

Library preparation used the immunoSEQ multiplex PCR assay. TCRdb took this table from immuneACCESS and kept in-frame rearrangements with V and J called. Such tables lack part of the clones; where checked against another copy, unresolved V genes explain under half of the gap, and the rest is unexplained. This sample has some 66,000 clones in its table, and approximately 83% of those were observed once. About 4.3% of the sample is taken by the ten largest. General conclusions and limits of the study: The strongest predictors of response were reported to be early dynamic shifts in blood T cell clones along with a rise in serum interferon-beta following radiation. After treatment with radiotherapy and ipilimumab, TCR clones that originated in tumors expanded in peripheral blood.

In this study, focal radiation therapy paired with CTLA-4 blockade (ipilimumab) was tested in patients who had chemo-refractory metastatic non-small-cell lung cancer. CDR1 and CDR2, per the germline V gene (reference sequence), are LNHDA and SQIVND. The CDR3 goes from the cysteine to the phenylalanine over 13 residues. Here the CDR3 DNA is all that survives: 39 bases in frame from base 1. V is clipped by 6 bases and J by 3 bases, and the sequence between their germline boundaries is 9 bases long. Specimen: peripheral blood, collected from a patient treated with radiotherapy plus ipilimumab. The chain was built from TRBV19 and TRBJ2-1; TRBD2 could be the D gene, as 5 bases match. The TCR originated in a human donor with non-small cell lung cancer who had a partial response to radiotherapy plus ipilimumab. The CDR3 amino acid sequence is: CASRAELYNEQFF. The sequence in DNA is TGTGCCAGTAGAGCGGAACTCTACAATGAGCAGTTCTTC.